Below, 9 T cell receptor beta chains from the same sample are listed, as sequenced in a study of STAT3 mutations in large granular lymphocyte leukemia. Study-level findings and limits: Every T-LGLL patient had at least one immunodominant TCRbeta clonotype.

These receptors are not linked to any known antigen. Sequencing used immunoSEQ multiplex PCR; TCRdb keeps in-frame clones, though not all of them. The table shows 10,000 to 15,000 clones, with about 80% occurring only once. Sequenced material: peripheral blood mononuclear cells. The source is a man aged 55 to 70 with T-cell large granular lymphocyte leukemia. Some clones in this sample may be carry-over from other donors' samples.

The chain recombines TRBV29-1 with TRBJ1-1, with D unclear. The germline V gene has CDR1 SQVTM and CDR2 ANQGSEA. Between the trimmed V and J ends, which lost 6 bases and 1 base, there was a span of 12 bases. The length of the CDR3 is 13 residues. CDR3 region: CSVGEQPNTEAFF. The CDR3 nucleotides are TGCAGCGTGGGAGAACAGCCGAACACTGAAGCTTTCTTT. Combining the CDR3 with reference TRBV29-1 and TRBJ1-1 gives the whole variable domain SAVISQKPSRDICQRGTSLTIQCQVDSQVTMMFWYRQQPGQSLTLIATANQGSEATYESGFVIDKFPISRPNLTFSTLTVSNMSPEDSSIYLCSVGEQPNTEAFFGQGTRLTVV.

V gene TRBV7-2 combines with J gene TRBJ1-1; D may be TRBD1 (6 bases). The CDR3 runs to 15 residues. V lost 5 bases to trimming and J lost 4 bases, with 17 bases between them. CDR1 is SGHTA, CDR2 FQGNSA, per germline. In DNA form, the CDR3 reads TGTGCCAGCAGCCCCTATGGGGGCTGGAGCACTGAAGCTTTCTTT. Its protein is CASSPYGGWSTEAFF.

The chain has TRBV6-5 and TRBJ2-5; no reliable D call. This CDR3 has 16 residues. CDR1 is MNHEY, CDR2 SVGAGI, per germline. V dropped 0 bases and J dropped 0 bases, with 11 bases sitting between them. The CDR3 coding sequence is TGTGCCAGCAGTTACTCGTCAACCCTGTACCAAGAGACCCAGTACTTC. It translates to CASSYSSTLYQETQYF.

The rearrangement joins TRBV4-3 to TRBJ1-2; D is perhaps TRBD1 (5 bases). The germline gives CDR1 LGHNA, CDR2 YSLEER. V lost 1 base and J lost 4, with 13 bases in between. The CDR3 contains 15 residues. The DNA of the CDR3 is TGCGCCAGCAGCCAAGGTGGCCGGGGGACCTATGGCTACACCTTC. This gives the protein CASSQGGRGTYGYTF.

The V gene is TRBV5-1, the J gene TRBJ2-6, with D possibly matching TRBD2 (6 bases). This CDR3 has 17 residues. CDR1 SGHRS and CDR2 YFSETQ come from the germline V gene. Deletions cut 0 bases from V and 0 bases from J, with 10 bases between. The CDR3 loop reads CASSLAGGNSGANVLTF. The CDR3, as DNA: TGCGCCAGCAGCTTGGCCGGGGGAAACTCTGGGGCCAACGTCCTGACTTTC.

This clone appeared a few times. The chain is built from TRBV9 and TRBJ2-3, with D perhaps matching TRBD1 (6 bases). The CDR3 consists of 13 residues. V was clipped by 4 bases and J by 5 bases, with 11 bases between them. CDR1 and CDR2 (germline): SGDLS, YYNGEE. The DNA for the CDR3 is TGTGCCAGCAGCTGGCGGACAGAAGATACGCAGTATTTT. It codes for CASSWRTEDTQYF.

This chain uses TRBV2 with TRBJ1-5; TRBD1 is a possible D gene (5 bases). CDR3 size: 17 residues. Germline loops: CDR1 SNHLY, CDR2 FYNNEI. Trimming removed 3 bases at V and 0 bases at J, with 15 bases between. The CDR3 nucleotides read TGTGCCAGCAGTGAGGTTGGGACCGTTCATAGCAATCAGCCCCAGCATTTT. As protein: CASSEVGTVHSNQPQHF.

CDR3 coding DNA: TGCGCCAGCAGCCGATCGACAGGGGACTATGGCTACACCTTC. It codes for CASSRSTGDYGYTF. The V and J genes are TRBV4-3 and TRBJ1-2; TRBD1 matches 8 bases. This CDR3 is 14 amino acids long. Trimming took 4 bases from V and 3 from J; bases not matched to a gene: 4. Germline V gene lookup returns CDR1 LGHNA and CDR2 YSLEER.

This clone is medium-sized. This chain joins TRBV29-1 and TRBJ1-5, with D uncertain. Germline assignment: CDR1 SQVTM and CDR2 ANQGSEA. There are 14 residues in the CDR3. The V and J ends lost 4 bases and 1 base respectively, with 11 bases between them. The CDR3 sequence is CSVAAGLSNQPQHF. The CDR3 DNA sequence: TGCAGCGTTGCGGCTGGGCTGAGCAATCAGCCCCAGCATTTT.